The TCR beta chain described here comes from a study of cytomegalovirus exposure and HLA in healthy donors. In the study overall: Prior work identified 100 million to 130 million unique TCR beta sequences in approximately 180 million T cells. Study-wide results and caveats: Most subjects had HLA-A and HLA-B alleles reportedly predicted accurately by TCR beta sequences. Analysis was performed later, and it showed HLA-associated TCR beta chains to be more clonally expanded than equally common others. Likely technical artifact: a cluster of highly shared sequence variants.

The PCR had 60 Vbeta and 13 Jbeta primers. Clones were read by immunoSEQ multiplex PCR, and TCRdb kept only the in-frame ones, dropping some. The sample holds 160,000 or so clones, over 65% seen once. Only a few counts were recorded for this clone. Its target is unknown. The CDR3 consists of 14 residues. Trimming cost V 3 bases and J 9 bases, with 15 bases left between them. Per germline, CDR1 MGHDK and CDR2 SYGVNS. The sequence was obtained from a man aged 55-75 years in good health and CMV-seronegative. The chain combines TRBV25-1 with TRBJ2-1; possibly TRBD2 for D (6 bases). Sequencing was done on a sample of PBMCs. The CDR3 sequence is CASSESGREGEQFF. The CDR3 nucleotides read TGTGCCAGCAGTGAGTCCGGGAGAGAGGGTGAGCAGTTCTTC.